Below, 11 T cell receptor beta chains from the same sample are listed, as sequenced in a study of cytotoxic CD8 clonotypes in ibrutinib-treated CLL. The repertoire was sequenced with immunoSEQ multiplex PCR; TCRdb's copy has only in-frame clones and lacks some. The data show under 200,000 clones, with approximately 77% seen just once and roughly 2% held by the top ten. The material was PBMCs, obtained after 12 months of ibrutinib treatment. These receptors were taken from a human donor with chronic lymphocytic leukemia.

V gene TRBV30 combines with J gene TRBJ2-7, with D possibly being TRBD1 or TRBD2 (5 bases each). Germline loops: CDR1 GTSNPN, CDR2 SVGIG (reference sequence). The CDR3 spans 15 residues. The V end lost 2 bases, the J end lost 6 bases, and 20 bases lay between the germline ends. Here the CDR3 reads CAWSLSEGPRSEQYF. In DNA, the CDR3 is TGTGCCTGGAGTCTCAGTGAGGGGCCGAGGAGCGAGCAGTACTTC.

The rearrangement joins TRBV10-3 to TRBJ1-5, with a possible D match to TRBD1 (6 bases). This CDR3 has 15 amino acids. The germline CDR1 and CDR2 sequences are ENHRY and SYGVKD. Trimming pared 6 bases from V and 0 bases from J, leaving 12 bases between. CDR3: CAIRDSGYSNQPQHF. The DNA of the CDR3 is TGTGCCATCAGGGACAGCGGCTATAGCAATCAGCCCCAGCATTTT.

V and J are TRBV14 and TRBJ2-2; D might be TRBD2 (6 bases). V was trimmed by 0 bases and J by 4 bases, leaving 18 bases between them. The CDR3 sequence is 18 residues long. From germline, CDR1 is SGHDN and CDR2 FVKESK. CDR3 in amino acids: CASSQDPRRGLGTGELFF. CDR3 in DNA: TGTGCCAGCAGCCAAGACCCTAGGAGGGGTCTCGGCACCGGGGAGCTGTTTTTT.

This rearrangement joins TRBV12-2 to TRBJ1-5. TRBV12-2 is termed a pseudogene. The CDR3 covers 18 residues. CDR3 sequence (DNA): TGTGCAAGTCGCTTAGCGCTAGAGGCCCTGGATGGCAATCAGCCCCAGCATTTT. Its protein product is CASRLALEALDGNQPQHF.

This clone has a single count. V usage is TRBV7-2 and J usage is TRBJ2-7, with 10 bases matching TRBD2. From germline, CDR1 is SGHTA and CDR2 FQGNSA. The CDR3 is 19 residues long. Trimming cost V 5 bases and J 0 bases; bases outside gene matches: 16. This CDR3 is CASSAGLADSFFYSYEQYF. The CDR3 region has the DNA TGTGCCAGCAGCGCCGGACTAGCGGACTCCTTCTTTTACTCCTACGAGCAGTACTTC.

The rearrangement uses TRBV19 and TRBJ2-7; D not certain. V was pared by 1 base and J by 6 bases, with 4 bases between. The CDR3 is 11 residues long. Germline loops: CDR1 LNHDA, CDR2 SQIVND (reference sequence). The CDR3 sequence: CASSIGGEQYF. The DNA of the CDR3 is TGTGCCAGTAGTATAGGCGGCGAGCAGTACTTC.

The chain uses TRBV15 and TRBJ2-3; the match to TRBD1 covers 7 bases. The ends lost 5 bases at V and 3 bases at J; junction bases unmatched: 8. The CDR3 has 15 amino acids. Germline V gene sequence: CDR1 LNHNV, CDR2 YYDKDF (reference sequence). CDR3 in DNA: TGTGCCACCAGCGGCCTAGGGGGCGCAACAGATACGCAGTATTTT. Translating gives CATSGLGGATDTQYF.

V usage is TRBV10-1 and J usage is TRBJ2-6; maybe TRBD1 (5 bases). The CDR3 consists of 15 residues. With 5 bases removed from V and 2 bases from J, the gap between germline ends came to 10 bases. CDR1 WNHNN and CDR2 SYGVQD come from the germline V gene (reference sequence). The CDR3: CASSLIRAGANVLTF. The CDR3 DNA reads as TGCGCCAGCAGTTTGATCAGGGCTGGGGCCAACGTCCTGACTTTC.

The J gene is TRBJ2-1, the V gene TRBV11-3; D remains ambiguous. The V and J ends lost 0 bases and 0 bases respectively, with 3 bases between them. Germline assignment: CDR1 SGHNT and CDR2 YENEEA. This CDR3 has 14 residues. CDR3 sequence reads: CASSLEGSYNEQFF. The CDR3 DNA sequence: TGTGCCAGCAGCTTAGAAGGCTCCTACAATGAGCAGTTCTTC.

This sequence joins TRBV19 and TRBJ1-4; D possibly corresponds to TRBD1 (5 bases). The CDR3 extends over 15 amino acids. CDR1 LNHDA and CDR2 SQIVND come from the germline V gene (reference sequence). V was trimmed by 4 bases and J by 3 bases, leaving 12 bases between them. The DNA for the CDR3 is TGTGCCAGTAGTAGTCGGGACGCGGCTAATGAAAAACTGTTTTTT. Protein product: CASSSRDAANEKLFF.

The rearrangement links TRBV28 to TRBJ1-2; 11 bases line up with TRBD1. This CDR3 comprises 15 residues. Germline V CDR1 and CDR2: MDHEN, SYDVKM. V was pared by 6 bases and J by 5 bases, with 8 bases of the junction left unmatched. CDR3 DNA: TGTGCCAGCAGGGACTGGACAGGGGGCTGGTATGGCTACACCTTC. It translates to CASRDWTGGWYGYTF.